This record looks at one T cell receptor (beta chain) sequence and its context. These data come from a study of blood T cell repertoires in COVID-19. About the study: Sample material is recorded as cDNA or gDNA derived from T cells, B-cell-depleted T cells, or PBMCs.

Method: immunoSEQ multiplex PCR; TCRdb's copy keeps in-frame clones and lacks some. Of some 290,000 clones in the sample, roughly 90% were seen once. The CDR3 extends over 14 amino acids. Germline V gene sequence: CDR1 MNHEY, CDR2 SVGAGI. V dropped 7 bases and J dropped 0 bases, with 12 bases sitting between them. The chain links TRBV6-5 to TRBJ1-1; D is ambiguous. Sequencing was performed on peripheral blood. The receptor was derived from a woman in her twenties or thirties with COVID-19, enrolled during active disease. The CDR3 region is CASTGSPLNTEAFF. The CDR3 nucleotides are TGTGCCAGCACTGGCAGTCCCTTGAACACTGAAGCTTTCTTT.